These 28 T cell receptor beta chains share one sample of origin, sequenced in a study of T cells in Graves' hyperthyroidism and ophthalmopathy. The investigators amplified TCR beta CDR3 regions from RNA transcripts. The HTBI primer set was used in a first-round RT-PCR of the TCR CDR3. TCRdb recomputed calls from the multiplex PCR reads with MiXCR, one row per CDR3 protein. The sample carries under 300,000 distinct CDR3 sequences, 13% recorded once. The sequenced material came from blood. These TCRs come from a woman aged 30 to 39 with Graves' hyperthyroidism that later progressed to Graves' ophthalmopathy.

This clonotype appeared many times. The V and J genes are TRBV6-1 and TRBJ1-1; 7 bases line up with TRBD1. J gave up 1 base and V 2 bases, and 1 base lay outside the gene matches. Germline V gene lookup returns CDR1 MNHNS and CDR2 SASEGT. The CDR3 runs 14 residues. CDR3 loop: CASSEQGGNTEAFF. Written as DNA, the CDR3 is TGTGCCAGCAGTGAACAGGGGGGGAACACTGAAGCTTTCTTT.

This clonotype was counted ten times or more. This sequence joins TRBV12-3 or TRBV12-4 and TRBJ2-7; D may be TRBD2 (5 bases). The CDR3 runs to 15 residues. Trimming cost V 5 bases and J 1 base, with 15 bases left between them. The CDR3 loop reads CASSPAGGLSYEQYF. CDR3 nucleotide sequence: TGTGCCAGCAGTCCCGCTGGCGGGTTATCCTACGAGCAGTACTTC.

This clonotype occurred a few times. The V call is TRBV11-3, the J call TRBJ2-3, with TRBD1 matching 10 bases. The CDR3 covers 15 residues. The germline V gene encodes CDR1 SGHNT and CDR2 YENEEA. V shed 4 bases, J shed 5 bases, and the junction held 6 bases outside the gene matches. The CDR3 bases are TGTGCCAGCAGCTCCCCGGGGGACAGGGGAGATACGCAGTATTTT. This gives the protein CASSSPGDRGDTQYF.

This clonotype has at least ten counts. The CDR3: CASSLARGQGRQETQYF. The DNA of the CDR3 is TGTGCCAGCAGCTTAGCTCGAGGGCAGGGAAGACAAGAGACCCAGTACTTC. The chain uses TRBV7-9 and TRBJ2-5; D tentatively reads TRBD1 or TRBD2 (5 bases each). V lost 0 bases, J lost 2 bases, and 16 bases lay in between. In germline, CDR1 is SEHNR, CDR2 FQNEAQ (reference sequence). The CDR3 is 17 amino acids.

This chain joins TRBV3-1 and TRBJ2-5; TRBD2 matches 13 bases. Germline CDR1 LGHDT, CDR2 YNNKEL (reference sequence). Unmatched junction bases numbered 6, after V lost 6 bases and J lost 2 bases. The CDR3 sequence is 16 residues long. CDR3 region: CASSRLTSGGQETQYF. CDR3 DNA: TGTGCCAGCAGTCGTTTGACTAGCGGGGGGCAAGAGACCCAGTACTTC.

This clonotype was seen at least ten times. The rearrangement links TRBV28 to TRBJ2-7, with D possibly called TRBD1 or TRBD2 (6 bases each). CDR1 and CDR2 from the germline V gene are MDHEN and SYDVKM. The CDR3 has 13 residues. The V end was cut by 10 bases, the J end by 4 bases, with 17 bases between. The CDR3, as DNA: TGTGCCACCCTCGGAGGGGGAACATACGAGCAGTACTTC. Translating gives CATLGGGTYEQYF.

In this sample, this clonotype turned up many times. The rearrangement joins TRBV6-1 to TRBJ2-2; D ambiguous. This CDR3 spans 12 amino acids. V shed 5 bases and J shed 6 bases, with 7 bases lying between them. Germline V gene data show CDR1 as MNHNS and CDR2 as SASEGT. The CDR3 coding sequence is TGTGCCAGCAGTAACCGCCCCGGGGAGCTGTTTTTT. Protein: CASSNRPGELFF.

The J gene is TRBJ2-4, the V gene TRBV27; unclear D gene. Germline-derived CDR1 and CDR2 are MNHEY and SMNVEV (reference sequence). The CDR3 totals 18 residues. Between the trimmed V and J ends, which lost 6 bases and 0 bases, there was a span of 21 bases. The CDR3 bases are TGTGCCAGCAGCGCCGTGGGGTGGATGAGGCTAGCCAAAAACATTCAGTACTTC. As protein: CASSAVGWMRLAKNIQYF.

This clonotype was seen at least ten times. The CDR3 nucleotides read TGTGCCAGCAGCGCTAGACTAGTCCCAGATACGCAGTATTTT. This gives the protein CASSARLVPDTQYF. The chain joins TRBV7-9 to TRBJ2-3; a possible D gene is TRBD2 (6 bases). Germline loops: CDR1 SEHNR, CDR2 FQNEAQ (reference sequence). Trimming left V 5 bases short and J 4 bases short, with 13 bases between. The CDR3 extends over 14 amino acids.

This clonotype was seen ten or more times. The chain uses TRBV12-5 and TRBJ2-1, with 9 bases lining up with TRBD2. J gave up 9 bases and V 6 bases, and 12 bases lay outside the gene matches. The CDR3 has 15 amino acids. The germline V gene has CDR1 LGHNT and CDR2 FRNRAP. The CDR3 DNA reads TGTGCTAGTGGCCCCGGGACTAGCAGCGCGGGTGAGCAGTTCTTC. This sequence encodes CASGPGTSSAGEQFF.

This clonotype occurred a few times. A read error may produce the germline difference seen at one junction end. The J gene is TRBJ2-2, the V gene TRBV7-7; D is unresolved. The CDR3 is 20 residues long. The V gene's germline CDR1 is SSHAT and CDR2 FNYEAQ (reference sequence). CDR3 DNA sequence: TGTGCTAGCAGCTTAAATTTGGAGTTGAGCGAATTTCCTGGTACCGGGGAGCTGTTTTTT. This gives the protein CASSLNLELSEFPGTGELFF.

CDR3 region: CASSAGEDLAQYF. CDR3 nucleotide sequence: TGTGCCAGTTCCGCGGGTGAAGATCTAGCGCAGTACTTC. The chain recombines TRBV18 with TRBJ2-7, with D possibly matching TRBD2 (5 bases). CDR1 is KGHSH, CDR2 LQKENI, per germline. Trimming pared 9 bases from V and 9 bases from J, leaving 21 bases between. The CDR3 has 13 residues.

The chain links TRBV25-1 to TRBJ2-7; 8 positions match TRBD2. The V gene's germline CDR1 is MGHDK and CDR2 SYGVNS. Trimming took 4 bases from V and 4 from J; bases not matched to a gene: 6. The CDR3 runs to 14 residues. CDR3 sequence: CASSAAGGVYEQYF. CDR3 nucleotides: TGTGCCAGCAGTGCCGCGGGAGGAGTATACGAGCAGTACTTC.

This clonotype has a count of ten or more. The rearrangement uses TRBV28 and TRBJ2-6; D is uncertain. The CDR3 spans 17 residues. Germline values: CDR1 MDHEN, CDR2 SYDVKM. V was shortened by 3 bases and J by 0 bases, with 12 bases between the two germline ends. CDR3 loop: CASSFPSGSSGANVLTF. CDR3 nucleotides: TGTGCCAGCAGTTTCCCAAGTGGAAGCTCTGGGGCCAACGTCCTGACTTTC.

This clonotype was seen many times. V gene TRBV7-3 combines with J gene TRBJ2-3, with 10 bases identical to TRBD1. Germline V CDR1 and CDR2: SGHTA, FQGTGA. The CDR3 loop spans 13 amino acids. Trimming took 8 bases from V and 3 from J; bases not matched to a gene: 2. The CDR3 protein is CASQGQGTDTQYF. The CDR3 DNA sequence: TGTGCCAGCCAGGGACAGGGGACAGATACGCAGTATTTT.

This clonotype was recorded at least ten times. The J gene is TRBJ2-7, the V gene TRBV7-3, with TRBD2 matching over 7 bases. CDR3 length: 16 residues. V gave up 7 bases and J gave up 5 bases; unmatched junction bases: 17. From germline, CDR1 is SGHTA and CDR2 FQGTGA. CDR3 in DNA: TGTGCCAGCACCCTTCCCCTAGCGGAAAATGAGAACGAGCAGTACTTC. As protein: CASTLPLAENENEQYF.

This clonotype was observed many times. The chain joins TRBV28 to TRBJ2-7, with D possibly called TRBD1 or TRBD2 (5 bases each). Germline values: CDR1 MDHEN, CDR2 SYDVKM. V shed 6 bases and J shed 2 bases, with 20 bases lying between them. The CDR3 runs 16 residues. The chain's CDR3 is CASSLGVFFIPYEQYF. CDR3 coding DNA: TGTGCCAGCAGCCTGGGGGTTTTTTTCATCCCCTACGAGCAGTACTTC.

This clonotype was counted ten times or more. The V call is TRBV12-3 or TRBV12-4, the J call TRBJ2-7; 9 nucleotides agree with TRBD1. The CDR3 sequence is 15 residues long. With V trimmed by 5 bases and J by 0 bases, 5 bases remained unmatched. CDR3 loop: CASSGDRAASYEQYF. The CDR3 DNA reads TGTGCCAGCAGTGGGGACAGGGCAGCCTCCTACGAGCAGTACTTC.

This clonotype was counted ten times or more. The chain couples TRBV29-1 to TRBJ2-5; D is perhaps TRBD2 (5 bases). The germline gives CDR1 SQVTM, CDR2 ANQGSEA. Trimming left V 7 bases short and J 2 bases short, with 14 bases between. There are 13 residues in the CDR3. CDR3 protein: CSGARGPQETQYF. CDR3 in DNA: TGCAGCGGGGCACGGGGTCCACAAGAGACCCAGTACTTC.

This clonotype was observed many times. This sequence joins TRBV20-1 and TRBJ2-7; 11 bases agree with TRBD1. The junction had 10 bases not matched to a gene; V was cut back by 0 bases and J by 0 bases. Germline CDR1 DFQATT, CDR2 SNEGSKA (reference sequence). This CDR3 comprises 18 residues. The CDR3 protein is CSARDLFPGQGDSYEQYF. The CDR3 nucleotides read TGCAGTGCTAGAGATCTATTTCCGGGACAGGGGGACTCCTACGAGCAGTACTTC.

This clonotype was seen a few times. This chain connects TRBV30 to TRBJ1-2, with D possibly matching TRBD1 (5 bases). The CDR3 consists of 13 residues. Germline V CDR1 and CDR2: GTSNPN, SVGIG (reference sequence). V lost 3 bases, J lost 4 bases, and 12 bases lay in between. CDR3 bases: TGTGCCTGGAGAGTTGGACACCGCTATGGCTACACCTTC. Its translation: CAWRVGHRYGYTF.

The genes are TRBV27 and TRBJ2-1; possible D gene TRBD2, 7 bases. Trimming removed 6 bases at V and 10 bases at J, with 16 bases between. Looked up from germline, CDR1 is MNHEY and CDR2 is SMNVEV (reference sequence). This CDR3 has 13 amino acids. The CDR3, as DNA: TGTGCCAGCAGCGTACTGGGGGGGCGAGAGCAGTTCTTC. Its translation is CASSVLGGREQFF.

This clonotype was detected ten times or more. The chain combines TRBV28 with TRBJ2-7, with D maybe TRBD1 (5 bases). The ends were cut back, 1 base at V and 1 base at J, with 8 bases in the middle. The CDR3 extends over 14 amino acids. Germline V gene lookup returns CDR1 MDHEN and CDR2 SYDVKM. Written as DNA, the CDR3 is TGTGCCAGCAGTTTATATGCAGGGTCCTACGAGCAGTACTTC. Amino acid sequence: CASSLYAGSYEQYF.

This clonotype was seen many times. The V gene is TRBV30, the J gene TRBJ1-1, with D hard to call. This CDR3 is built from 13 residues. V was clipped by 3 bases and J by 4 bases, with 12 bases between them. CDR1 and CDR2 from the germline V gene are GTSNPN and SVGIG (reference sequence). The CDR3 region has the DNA TGTGCCTGGAGCTCGGGGATGGGCACTGAAGCTTTCTTT. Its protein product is CAWSSGMGTEAFF.

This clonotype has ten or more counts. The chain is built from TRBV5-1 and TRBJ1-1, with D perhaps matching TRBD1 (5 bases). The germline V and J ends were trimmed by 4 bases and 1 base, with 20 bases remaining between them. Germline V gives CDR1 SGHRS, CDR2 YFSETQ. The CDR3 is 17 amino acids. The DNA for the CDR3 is TGCGCCAGCAGCGCCTCGGACATAAACCGACCGAACACTGAAGCTTTCTTT. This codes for CASSASDINRPNTEAFF.

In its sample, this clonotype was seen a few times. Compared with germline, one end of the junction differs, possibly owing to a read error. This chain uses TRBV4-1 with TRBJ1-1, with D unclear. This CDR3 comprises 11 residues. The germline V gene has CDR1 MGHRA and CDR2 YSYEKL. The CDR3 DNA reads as TGCGCCAGCAGCCAGCAGGCCTACCCCCTCTTT. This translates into CASSQQAYPLF.

The CDR3 here is CASSPTGRGGSTDTQYF. The DNA of the CDR3 is TGTGCCAGCTCGCCGACAGGGAGAGGCGGAAGCACAGATACGCAGTATTTT. The chain employs TRBV18 and TRBJ2-3, with 7 positions matching TRBD1. V trimming: 6 bases; J trimming: 0 bases; junction bases outside the gene matches: 12. Germline-derived CDR1 and CDR2 are KGHSH and LQKENI. The CDR3 covers 17 residues.

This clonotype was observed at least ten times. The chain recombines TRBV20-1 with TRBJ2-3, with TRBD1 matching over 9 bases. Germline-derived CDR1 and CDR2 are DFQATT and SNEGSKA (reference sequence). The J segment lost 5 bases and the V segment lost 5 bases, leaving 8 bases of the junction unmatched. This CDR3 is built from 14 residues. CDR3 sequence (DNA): TGCAGTGCTCAAGGACGGACAGGGGAAGATACGCAGTATTTT. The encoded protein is CSAQGRTGEDTQYF.